The clone carrying this TCR beta chain was observed at least ten times. Its antigen remains unknown. This entry belongs to a study of T cell repertoires in cytomegalovirus infection. Study in general: Shared public TCR beta signatures pointed to both CMV infection and a matching HLA type. Study-wide results and caveats: Dominating the ex vivo response were TCR beta clonotypes that were CMV-specific and HLA-C-restricted. There were carriers of CMV plus the relevant HLA, and cumulative public TCR beta family frequency identified them.

The V end lost 4 bases, the J end lost 3 bases, and 13 bases lay between the germline ends. Germline V gene data show CDR1 as MNHEY and CDR2 as SVGEGT. CDR3 size: 15 residues. TCRdb ran MiXCR on the reads and lists one entry per CDR3 protein. In the table there are approximately 500,000 distinct CDR3 sequences, more than 15% of which are singletons. The source of this sequence is a human donor in good health (CMV status not recorded). Some clones in this sample may be carry-over from other donors' samples. The specimen sequenced was CD8+ T cells from PBMCs. The chain couples TRBV6-2 or TRBV6-3 to TRBJ2-1; weak D call: TRBD2 (6 bases). The CDR3 bases are TGTGCCAGCAGTTTCGATGGGGGACTCTACAATGAGCAGTTCTTC. It encodes CASSFDGGLYNEQFF.